One sample yielded the 23 T cell receptor beta chains listed below, sequenced in a study of blood T cell repertoires in COVID-19. Assay used: immunoSEQ multiplex PCR; TCRdb lists only in-frame clones, some missing. The top ten clones hold 4% to 6% of a sample with about 250,000 clones, roughly 85% of them seen once. What was sequenced was peripheral blood. The source of these receptors is a man aged 45-65 years with active or convalescent COVID-19.

J is TRBJ1-2 and V is TRBV30, with D unclear. This CDR3 is built from 14 residues. CDR1 GTSNPN and CDR2 SVGIG come from the germline V gene (reference sequence). Between the trimmed V and J ends, which lost 2 bases and 8 bases, there was a span of 18 bases. The CDR3 DNA is TGTGCCTGGAGTAATACCTTGTCGTCGGGGGGCTACACCTTC. This translates into CAWSNTLSSGGYTF.

The gene calls are TRBV18 and TRBJ1-1, with D unclear. The germline V gene has CDR1 KGHSH and CDR2 LQKENI. The CDR3 is 13 residues long. V was shortened by 6 bases and J by 1 base, with 9 bases between the two germline ends. The CDR3 DNA is TGTGCCAGCTCGCCTCAGAAGAACACTGAAGCTTTCTTT. This codes for CASSPQKNTEAFF.

The chain links TRBV18 to TRBJ1-5; TRBD1 matches at 8 bases. Trimming cost V 3 bases and J 4 bases; bases outside gene matches: 2. Germline CDR1 and CDR2: KGHSH and LQKENI. The CDR3 covers 14 residues. CDR3 in DNA: TGTGCCAGCTCACCTGACAGGGGTAATCAGCCCCAGCATTTT. This gives the protein CASSPDRGNQPQHF.

This sequence joins TRBV29-1 and TRBJ2-5; D may be TRBD2 (6 bases). CDR1 and CDR2 (germline): SQVTM, ANQGSEA. CDR3 length: 13 residues. V lost 4 bases and J 4 bases, leaving 13 bases between the germline ends. The DNA for the CDR3 is TGCAGCGTTGTCGGCGGGGCTCGAGAGACCCAGTACTTC. It is translated as CSVVGGARETQYF.

The chain couples TRBV30 to TRBJ1-1, with 7 bases fitting TRBD1. V lost 4 bases, J lost 7 bases, and 6 bases stayed unmatched. The germline V gene encodes CDR1 GTSNPN and CDR2 SVGIG (reference sequence). The CDR3 spans 12 residues. The CDR3 sequence is CAWTTYRGEAFF. The CDR3 nucleotides are TGTGCCTGGACCACTTACAGGGGTGAAGCTTTCTTT. The whole variable domain, remainder taken from reference TRBV30 and TRBJ1-1, is SQTIHQWPATLVQPVGSPLSLECTVEGTSNPNLYWYRQAAGRGLQLLFYSVGIGQISSEVPQNLSASRPQDRQFILSSKKLLLSDSGFYLCAWTTYRGEAFFGQGTRLTVV.

The V call is TRBV5-6, the J call TRBJ2-5, with 7 bases lining up with TRBD2. The CDR3 is 15 residues long. The junction had 8 bases not matched to a gene; V was cut back by 1 base and J by 5 bases. Germline assignment: CDR1 SGHDT and CDR2 YYEEEE. CDR3 amino acids: CASSLSGWEGETQYF. The CDR3 DNA follows: TGTGCCAGCAGCTTGTCAGGCTGGGAGGGGGAGACCCAGTACTTC.

This clone was picked up one time. This chain uses TRBV20-1 with TRBJ2-7; TRBD2 matches 9 bases. Trimming cost V 3 bases and J 3 bases; bases outside gene matches: 6. CDR3 length: 14 residues. CDR1 and CDR2 (germline): DFQATT, SNEGSKA (reference sequence). CDR3 nucleotide sequence: TGCAGTGCTAGTACGACTAGCGGACGCTACGAGCAGTACTTC. Protein: CSASTTSGRYEQYF.

J is TRBJ1-2 and V is TRBV7-9, with 12 bases lining up with TRBD1. V trimming: 3 bases; J trimming: 8 bases; junction bases outside the gene matches: 7. The germline V gene encodes CDR1 SEHNR and CDR2 FQNEAQ (reference sequence). The CDR3 is made up of 15 amino acids. CDR3 bases: TGTGCCAGCAGCTTGCCGGGACAGGGGGCAGGCGGCTACACCTTC. Translation: CASSLPGQGAGGYTF.

The chain joins TRBV28 to TRBJ2-3, with 9 bases that match TRBD2. The CDR3 extends over 14 amino acids. The ends lost 5 bases at V and 4 bases at J; junction bases unmatched: 4. Germline CDR1 MDHEN, CDR2 SYDVKM. The DNA for the CDR3 is TGTGCCAGCAGTATAATAGCGGGAGCAGATACGCAGTATTTT. Its translation: CASSIIAGADTQYF.

This clone was seen a few times. The V and J genes are TRBV7-2 and TRBJ1-6; D remains unclear. From germline, CDR1 is SGHTA and CDR2 FQGNSA. V lost 6 bases and J lost 9, with 18 bases in between. The CDR3 is 15 amino acids. The DNA for the CDR3 is TGTGCCAGCAGGGCTGGAGGGAGGGAATTTTCACCCCTCCACTTT. Translating it yields CASRAGGREFSPLHF.

The rearrangement links TRBV14 to TRBJ2-3, with no clear D. V was clipped by 1 base and J by 0 bases, with 14 bases between them. The germline CDR1 and CDR2 sequences are SGHDN and FVKESK. This CDR3 has 17 amino acids. The CDR3 reads CASSQATMGESTDTQYF. The DNA of the CDR3 is TGTGCCAGCAGCCAAGCTACAATGGGCGAAAGCACAGATACGCAGTATTTT.

This chain links TRBV3-1 (or the pseudogene TRBV3-2) with TRBJ2-3, with D perhaps TRBD1 (5 bases). The CDR3 loop spans 15 amino acids. Trimming removed 6 bases from V and 2 bases from J, with 15 bases in between. Looked up from germline, CDR1 is LGHDT and CDR2 is YNNKEL (reference sequence). CDR3 sequence reads: CASSWTSQLTDTQYF. CDR3 sequence (DNA): TGTGCCAGCAGTTGGACAAGCCAGCTCACAGATACGCAGTATTTT.

V is TRBV30 and J is TRBJ1-6; tentatively, D is TRBD1 (6 bases). V was shortened by 5 bases and J by 10 bases, with 21 bases between the two germline ends. Germline V gene data show CDR1 as GTSNPN and CDR2 as SVGIG (reference sequence). This CDR3 is 15 amino acids long. CDR3 bases: TGTGCCTGGGGGTCCCCGGACAGAGGGTCCTCACCCCTCCACTTT. It yields the protein CAWGSPDRGSSPLHF. The full variable domain, in which reference TRBV30 and TRBJ1-6 provide the parts outside the CDR3, is SQTIHQWPATLVQPVGSPLSLECTVEGTSNPNLYWYRQAAGRGLQLLFYSVGIGQISSEVPQNLSASRPQDRQFILSSKKLLLSDSGFYLCAWGSPDRGSSPLHFGNGTRLTVT.

The gene calls are TRBV19 and TRBJ1-2; 10 bases agree with TRBD1. CDR1 and CDR2 from the germline V gene are LNHDA and SQIVND (reference sequence). The CDR3 sequence is 14 residues long. Germline trimming cut 2 bases from V and 8 bases from J; bases unmatched to any gene: 5. CDR3 nucleotide sequence: TGTGCCAGTAGTATAAAAGGGACAGGGGCCGGCTACACCTTC. This translates into CASSIKGTGAGYTF. The whole variable domain, remainder taken from reference TRBV19 and TRBJ1-2, is DGGITQSPKYLFRKEGQNVTLSCEQNLNHDAMYWYRQDPGQGLRLIYYSQIVNDFQKGDIAEGYSVSREKKESFPLTVTSAQKNPTAFYLCASSIKGTGAGYTFGSGTRLTVV.

The chain links TRBV5-5 to TRBJ2-7; maybe TRBD1 (6 bases). This CDR3 is built from 15 residues. Germline V gene lookup returns CDR1 SGHKS and CDR2 YYEKEE (reference sequence). V was pared by 1 base and J by 1 base, with 12 bases between. CDR3 loop: CASSLRGQGSYEQYF. The DNA of the CDR3 is TGTGCCAGCAGCTTGCGGGGCCAGGGGTCCTACGAGCAGTACTTC.

The table lists this clone with a few counts. At one end the junction does not follow the germline gene, possibly because of a read error. V and J are TRBV27 and TRBJ1-2; D is ambiguous. Germline CDR1 and CDR2: MNHEY and SMNVEV (reference sequence). The CDR3 spans 16 residues. The DNA of the CDR3 is TGTGCCAGCAGTTTGGGCAGTATCTCTCCGCTAGCGACTCAAATCTTC. It yields the protein CASSLGSISPLATQIF.

V is TRBV14 and J is TRBJ2-1; the match to TRBD2 covers 7 bases. CDR1 is SGHDN and CDR2 is FVKESK in the germline V gene. The CDR3 is made up of 19 amino acids. With 5 bases clipped from V and 2 bases from J, the junction kept 18 bases outside the gene matches. CDR3 nucleotides: TGTGCCAGCAGCGCGCCTGCCCTGAGGGCTAGCGGAACCTACAATGAGCAGTTCTTC. Residues: CASSAPALRASGTYNEQFF.

CDR3 sequence: CASSFGTYPHPEAFF. The CDR3 bases are TGTGCCAGCAGCTTTGGGACTTACCCTCACCCTGAAGCTTTCTTT. V and J are TRBV5-6 and TRBJ1-1, with a weak D call TRBD1 (5 bases). V lost 2 bases and J 6 bases, leaving 17 bases between the germline ends. Germline CDR1 SGHDT, CDR2 YYEEEE. CDR3 length equals 15 residues.

The V and J genes are TRBV15 and TRBJ2-5, with 10 bases aligning to TRBD2. Trimming cost V 6 bases and J 2 bases; bases outside gene matches: 12. In germline, CDR1 is LNHNV, CDR2 YYDKDF (reference sequence). The CDR3 loop spans 17 amino acids. The CDR3 DNA reads TGTGCCACCAGGGTCCTAGCGGGGGCCCCAAATCAAGAGACCCAGTACTTC. It is translated as CATRVLAGAPNQETQYF.

This chain joins TRBV7-9 and TRBJ1-6, with TRBD1 matching 8 bases. This CDR3 has 19 residues. V was pared by 0 bases and J by 0 bases, with 7 bases of the junction left unmatched. CDR1 is SEHNR and CDR2 is FQNEAQ in the germline V gene (reference sequence). This CDR3 is CASSLAVGQESSYNSPLHF. The CDR3 nucleotides read TGTGCCAGCAGCTTAGCAGTGGGACAGGAGAGCTCCTATAATTCACCCCTCCACTTT. The full variable domain, its missing parts supplied by reference TRBV7-9 and TRBJ1-6, is DTGVSQNPRHKITKRGQNVTFRCDPISEHNRLYWYRQTLGQGPEFLTYFQNEAQLEKSRLLSDRFSAERPKGSFSTLEIQRTEQGDSAMYLCASSLAVGQESSYNSPLHFGNGTRLTVT.

The V gene is TRBV7-8, the J gene TRBJ1-5; D is perhaps TRBD1 (5 bases). Germline V gene sequence: CDR1 SGHVS, CDR2 FQNEAQ. The CDR3 covers 14 residues. The V and J ends lost 5 bases and 1 base respectively, with 9 bases between them. CDR3 amino acids: CASSGASSNQPQHF. The CDR3 nucleotides are TGTGCCAGCAGCGGGGCCTCGAGCAATCAGCCCCAGCATTTT.

The rearrangement uses TRBV7-6 and TRBJ1-4; TRBD1 matches at 9 bases. The CDR3 covers 15 residues. Losses at the gene ends were 5 bases for V and 7 bases for J; bases not matched to a gene: 8. The germline CDR1 and CDR2 sequences are SGHVS and FNYEAQ. The CDR3: CASSRVQGAREKLFF. The CDR3 DNA is TGTGCCAGCAGCCGGGTACAGGGGGCGCGTGAAAAACTGTTTTTT.

The chain is built from TRBV28 and TRBJ2-7; possible D gene TRBD2, 6 bases. This CDR3 has 12 residues. Deletions cut 6 bases from V and 9 bases from J, with 15 bases between. From germline, CDR1 is MDHEN and CDR2 SYDVKM. CDR3 DNA sequence: TGTGCCAGCAGCTGGGGGGAGAGGGGGCAGTACTTC. This translates into CASSWGERGQYF.